These T cell receptor beta chains were read from a single sample in a study of OX40 agonist ivuxolimab in advanced cancers. Assay: immunoSEQ multiplex PCR; the TCRdb copy retains only in-frame clones and omits some. This sample has 75,000 to 100,000 clones; more than 75% occur once, and the top ten carry around 0.76%. Sequenced here: CD4+ or CD8+ T cells sorted from blood, sampled in a trial of the OX40 agonist ivuxolimab. The receptors were sampled from an adult with an advanced solid tumor such as melanoma, head and neck, liver or kidney cancer. CDR3s include the opening cysteine and the closing phenylalanine or tryptophan. The order of the fields is J gene, D gene, V gene, CDR3 length, clone size, CDR3 DNA, CDR3 protein. The D gene is left open where the match is weak. Clone size is given for some rows only: seen once, a few or many times, or a class if the clone is expanded.

TRBJ2-1 TRBD1 TRBV28 16 . TGTGCCAGCTCCGGGACAGGGAGGGGCTCCTACAATGAGCAGTTCTTC CASSGTGRGSYNEQFF
TRBJ1-5 . TRBV2 14 once TGTGCCAGCAGTGAAGACCAGCCCAATCAGCCCCAGCATTTT CASSEDQPNQPQHF
TRBJ2-1 TRBD2 TRBV11-2 14 . TGTGCCAGCAGCGTCCTCCGCGGGGAGGGTGAGCAGTTCTTC CASSVLRGEGEQFF
TRBJ2-7 . TRBV30 17 . TGTGCCTGGAGTTGGGGGGCCGACGTCCCCAGCTCCTACGAGCAGTACTTC CAWSWGADVPSSYEQYF
TRBJ2-7 TRBD2 TRBV7-6 14 once TGTGCCAGCAGCTTACTTCGACTAGCGGGTCAGCAGTACTTC CASSLLRLAGQQYF
TRBJ1-6 . TRBV4-3 13 . TGCGCCAGCAGCCAAGAAAATAATTCACCCCTCCACTTT CASSQENNSPLHF
TRBJ1-5 . TRBV7-9 14 . TGTGCCAGCAGCTTAATGGGGGACGGACAGCCCCAGCATTTT CASSLMGDGQPQHF
TRBJ1-2 . TRBV5-1 13 . TGCGCCAGCAGCTTGGACCAGCTGGATGGCTACACCTTC CASSLDQLDGYTF
TRBJ1-1 . TRBV7-9 13 few TGTGCCAGCAGCTTACAGGGACACACTGAAGCTTTCTTT CASSLQGHTEAFF
TRBJ2-7 . TRBV5-1 14 . TGCGCCAGCAGCTTTAATGACGTCTCCTACGAGCAGTACTTC CASSFNDVSYEQYF
TRBJ1-1 . TRBV7-2 11 . TGTGCCAGCAGCCACACAGGGGAAGCTTTCTTT CASSHTGEAFF
TRBJ2-4 . TRBV5-6 12 . TGTGCCAGCAGCTTGCCAGGAGGCATTCAGTACTTC CASSLPGGIQYF
TRBJ2-1 TRBD2 TRBV5-1 15 . TGCGCCAGCACCGATACCGGGACTAGCGGGTCCCGAGAGTTCTTC CASTDTGTSGSREFF
TRBJ2-1 . TRBV5-1 13 . TGCGCCAGCAGCTTGGATACAGGCCGAGAGCAGTTCTTC CASSLDTGREQFF
TRBJ1-2 . TRBV27 14 . TGTGCCAGCAGGAATCAGGGTGACAACTATGGCTACACCTTC CASRNQGDNYGYTF
TRBJ2-3 . TRBV19 14 . TGTGCCAGTAAACCAGCAGGGAACACAGATACGCAGTATTTT CASKPAGNTDTQYF
TRBJ2-7 TRBD2 TRBV6-5 14 . TGTGCCAGCAGTAGAGTCCCGGGAGCGGGGGAGCAGTACTTC CASSRVPGAGEQYF
TRBJ2-1 . TRBV19 16 . TGTGCCAGTAGTATTTCTAGCGTCGCAGGGGCAAGTGAGCAGTTCTTC CASSISSVAGASEQFF
TRBJ2-5 TRBD2 TRBV5-1 15 . TGCGCCAGCAGCTTGGGTCCTAGCGGGGGTGAGACCCAGTACTTC CASSLGPSGGETQYF
TRBJ1-1 . TRBV28 14 . TGTGCCAGCGGAGTAGGGGGGGCGGCTGGTGAAGCTTTCTTT CASGVGGAAGEAFF